This T cell receptor (beta chain) was recovered during a study of tumor and adjacent non-tumor tissue in lung cancer. This CDR3 spans 12 amino acids. The V and J ends lost 5 bases and 14 bases respectively, with 21 bases between them. In germline, CDR1 is DFQATT, CDR2 SNEGSKA (reference sequence). TCRbeta libraries were built with three rounds of nested PCR, modified from ARM-PCR. TCRdb re-called the multiplex PCR reads with MiXCR, one entry per CDR3 protein. The sample shows 80,000 to 100,000 distinct CDR3 sequences, 80% of them seen only once. No cell sorting was done before RNA was extracted from the tissue. This non-tumor lung sample came from over 3 cm beyond the tumor edge. Comments on this clonotype: Its cognate antigen is unknown.

Study observations and caveats: TCR diversity was significantly greater in tumor than normal lung tissue. Tumor TCR diversity, when higher, was linked to shorter survival.

The chain uses TRBV20-1 and TRBJ1-2, with D uncertain. The sequencing sample was made of distant non-tumor lung tissue. The source is a man aged 55 to 70 with small cell lung cancer. Written as DNA, the CDR3 is TGCAGTGCTCCCCAGGCGGGTATTGTCTATACCTTC. It yields the protein CSAPQAGIVYTF.